This T cell receptor (beta chain) was identified in a study of regulatory T cells in long-lasting Graves disease. General study results and limits: The sample size was small, and this may have reduced accuracy.

Library construction for TCR beta used iRepertoire HTBI primers and Arm-PCR of CDR3 regions. TCRdb itself ran the multiplex PCR reads through MiXCR, one entry per CDR3 protein. The table has some 420,000 distinct CDR3 sequences, 20% to 25% seen once. Time point meaning: persistent/refractory GD, antithyroid drugs over 5 years with positive TRAb. Generation of the TCR library employed RNA extracted from PBMCs. Notes on this clonotype: Its antigen is currently unknown.

This specimen consisted of peripheral blood mononuclear cells (PBMCs), obtained when the disease was refractory, from a patient treated with antithyroid drugs. The receptor was isolated from a female donor with Graves disease.

CDR3 sequence: CASSLVGVTGELFF. The CDR3 DNA follows: TGTGCCAGCAGTTTAGTTGGGGTCACCGGGGAGCTGTTTTTT. V and J are TRBV12-3 or TRBV12-4 and TRBJ2-2; no firm D call. Trimming removed 1 base at V and 4 bases at J, with 7 bases between. There are 14 residues in the CDR3.